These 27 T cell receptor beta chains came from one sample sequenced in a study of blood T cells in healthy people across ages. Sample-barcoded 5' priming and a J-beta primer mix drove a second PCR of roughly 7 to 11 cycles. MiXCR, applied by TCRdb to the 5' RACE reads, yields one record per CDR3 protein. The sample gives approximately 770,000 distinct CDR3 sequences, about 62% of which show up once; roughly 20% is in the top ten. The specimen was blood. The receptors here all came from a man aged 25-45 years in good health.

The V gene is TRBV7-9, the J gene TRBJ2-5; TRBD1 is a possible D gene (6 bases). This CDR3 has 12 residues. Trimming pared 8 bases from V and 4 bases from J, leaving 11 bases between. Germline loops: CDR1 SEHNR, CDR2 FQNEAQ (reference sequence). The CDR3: CASDTGRETQYF. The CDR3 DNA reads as TGTGCCAGCGATACAGGGAGAGAGACCCAGTACTTC.

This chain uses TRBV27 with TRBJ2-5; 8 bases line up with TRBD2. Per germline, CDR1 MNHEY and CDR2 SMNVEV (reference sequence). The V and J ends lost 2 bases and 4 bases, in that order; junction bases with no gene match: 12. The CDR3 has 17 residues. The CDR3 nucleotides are TGTGCCAGCAGTTTAAGAGGTAGCGGGACCGTTGGAGAGACCCAGTACTTC. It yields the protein CASSLRGSGTVGETQYF.

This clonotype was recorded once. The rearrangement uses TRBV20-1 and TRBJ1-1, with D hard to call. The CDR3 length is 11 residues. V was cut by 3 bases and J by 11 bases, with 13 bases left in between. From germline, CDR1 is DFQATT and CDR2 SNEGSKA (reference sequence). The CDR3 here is CSARSGLRAFF. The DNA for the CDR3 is TGCAGTGCTAGGAGTGGACTTCGGGCTTTCTTT.

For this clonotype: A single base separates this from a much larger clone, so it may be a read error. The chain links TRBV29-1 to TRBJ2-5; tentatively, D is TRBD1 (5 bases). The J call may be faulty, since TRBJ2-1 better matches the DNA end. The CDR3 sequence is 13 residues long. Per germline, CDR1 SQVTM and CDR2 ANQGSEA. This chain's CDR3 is CSVVTVYQETQFF. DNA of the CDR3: TGCAGCGTCGTGACAGTGTACCAAGAGACCCAGTTCTTC.

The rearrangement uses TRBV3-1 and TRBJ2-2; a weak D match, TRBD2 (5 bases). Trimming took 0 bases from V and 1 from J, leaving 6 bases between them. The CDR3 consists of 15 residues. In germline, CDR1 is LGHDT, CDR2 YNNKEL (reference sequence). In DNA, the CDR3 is TGTGCCAGCAGCCAAGACGGACTGAACACCGGGGAGCTGTTTTTT. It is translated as CASSQDGLNTGELFF. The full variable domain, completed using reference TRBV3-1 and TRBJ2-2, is DTAVSQTPKYLVTQMGNDKSIKCEQNLGHDTMYWYKQDSKKFLKIMFSYNNKELIINETVPNRFSPKSPDKAHLNLHINSLELGDSAVYFCASSQDGLNTGELFFGEGSRLTVL.

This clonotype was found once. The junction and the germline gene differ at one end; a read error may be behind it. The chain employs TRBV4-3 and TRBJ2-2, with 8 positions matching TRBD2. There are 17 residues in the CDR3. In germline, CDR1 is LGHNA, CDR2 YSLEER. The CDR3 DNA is TGCGCCAGCAACCAAGAGCCTAGCGGGTCTAACACCGGGGAGCTGTTTTTT. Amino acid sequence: CASNQEPSGSNTGELFF.

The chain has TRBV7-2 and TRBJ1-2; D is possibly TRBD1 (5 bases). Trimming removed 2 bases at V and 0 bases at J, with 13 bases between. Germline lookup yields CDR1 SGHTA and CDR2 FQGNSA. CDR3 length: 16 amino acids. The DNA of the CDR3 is TGTGCCAGCAGCTTAATGACAGCGTCTTCTAACTATGGCTACACCTTC. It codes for CASSLMTASSNYGYTF.

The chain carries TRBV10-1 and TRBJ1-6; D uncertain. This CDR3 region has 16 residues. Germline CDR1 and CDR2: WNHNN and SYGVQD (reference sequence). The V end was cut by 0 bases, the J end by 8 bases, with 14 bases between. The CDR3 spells CASSESGITADSPLHF. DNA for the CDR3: TGCGCCAGCAGTGAGTCGGGTATCACTGCGGATTCACCCCTCCACTTT.

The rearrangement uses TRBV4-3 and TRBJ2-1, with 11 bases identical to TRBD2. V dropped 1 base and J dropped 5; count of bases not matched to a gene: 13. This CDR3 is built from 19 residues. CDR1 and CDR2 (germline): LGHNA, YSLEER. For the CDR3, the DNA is TGCGCCAGCAGCCAAGGCCCCCCAATAGCGGGAGGGCGGAACAATGAGCAGTTCTTC. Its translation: CASSQGPPIAGGRNNEQFF.

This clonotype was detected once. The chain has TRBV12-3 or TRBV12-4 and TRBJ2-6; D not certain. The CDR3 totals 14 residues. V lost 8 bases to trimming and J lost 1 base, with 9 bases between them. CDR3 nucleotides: TGTGCCAGCCAGTCAGGTTCTGGGGCCAACGTCCTGACTTTC. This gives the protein CASQSGSGANVLTF.

The CDR3, as DNA: TGTGCCAGCAGCGGCGGGACCGTATCTGGAAACACCATATATTTT. Translated, it gives CASSGGTVSGNTIYF. The rearrangement links TRBV7-2 to TRBJ1-3; perhaps TRBD1 as D (5 bases). Trimming shortened V by 5 bases and J by 1 base, and 12 bases separated the two germline ends. Per germline, CDR1 SGHTA and CDR2 FQGNSA. This CDR3 is built from 15 residues.

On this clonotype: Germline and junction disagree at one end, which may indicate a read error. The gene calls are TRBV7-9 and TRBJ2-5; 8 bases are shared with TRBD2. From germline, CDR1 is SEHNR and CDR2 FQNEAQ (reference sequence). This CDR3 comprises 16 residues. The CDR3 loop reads CASSSGSGGPGGDQYF. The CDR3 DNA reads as TGTGCTAGCAGCTCCGGAAGCGGGGGCCCTGGTGGGGATCAGTACTTC.

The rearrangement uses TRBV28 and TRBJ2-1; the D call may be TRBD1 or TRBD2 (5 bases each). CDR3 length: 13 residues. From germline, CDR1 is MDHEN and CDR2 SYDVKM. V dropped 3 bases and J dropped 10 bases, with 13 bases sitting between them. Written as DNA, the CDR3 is TGTGCCAGCAGTTTGGGACGAGAGATGGAGCAGTTCTTC. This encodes CASSLGREMEQFF.

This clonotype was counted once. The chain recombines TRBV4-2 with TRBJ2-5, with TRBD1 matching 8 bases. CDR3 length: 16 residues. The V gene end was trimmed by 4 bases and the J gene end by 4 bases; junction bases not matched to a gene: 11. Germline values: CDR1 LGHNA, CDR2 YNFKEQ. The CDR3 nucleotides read TGTGCCAGCAGCCGTCTAGCCACAGGGGGTGGAGAGACCCAGTACTTC. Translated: CASSRLATGGGETQYF.

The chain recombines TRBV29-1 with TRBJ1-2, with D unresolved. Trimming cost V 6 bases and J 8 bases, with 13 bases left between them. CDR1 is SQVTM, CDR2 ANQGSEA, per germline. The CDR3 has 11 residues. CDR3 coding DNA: TGCAGCGTACTTACGGGAGACGGCTACACCTTC. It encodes CSVLTGDGYTF.

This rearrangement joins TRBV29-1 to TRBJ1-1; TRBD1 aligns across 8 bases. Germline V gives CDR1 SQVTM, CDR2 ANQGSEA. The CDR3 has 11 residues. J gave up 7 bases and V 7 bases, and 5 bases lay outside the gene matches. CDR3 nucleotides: TGCAGCGCCCAGGGGGCTGGTGAAGCTTTCTTT. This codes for CSAQGAGEAFF. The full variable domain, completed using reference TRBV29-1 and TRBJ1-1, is SAVISQKPSRDICQRGTSLTIQCQVDSQVTMMFWYRQQPGQSLTLIATANQGSEATYESGFVIDKFPISRPNLTFSTLTVSNMSPEDSSIYLCSAQGAGEAFFGQGTRLTVV.

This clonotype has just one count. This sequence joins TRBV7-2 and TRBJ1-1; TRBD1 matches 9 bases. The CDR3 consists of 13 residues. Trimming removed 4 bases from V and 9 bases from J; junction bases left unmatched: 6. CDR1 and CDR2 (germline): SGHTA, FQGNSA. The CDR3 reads CASSWDREAKAFF. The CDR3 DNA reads TGTGCCAGCAGCTGGGACAGGGAGGCCAAAGCTTTCTTT.

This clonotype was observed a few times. The CDR3 coding sequence is TGCAGCGTTGAAGAGAACCTCGGGACACCGTATGGCTACACCTTC. Amino acids: CSVEENLGTPYGYTF. The gene calls are TRBV29-1 and TRBJ1-2; a weak D match, TRBD1 (6 bases). CDR3 size: 15 residues. The ends were cut back, 0 bases at V and 5 bases at J, with 16 bases in the middle. The germline V gene encodes CDR1 SQVTM and CDR2 ANQGSEA. Based on the CDR3 plus reference TRBV29-1 and TRBJ1-2, the full variable domain is SAVISQKPSRDICQRGTSLTIQCQVDSQVTMMFWYRQQPGQSLTLIATANQGSEATYESGFVIDKFPISRPNLTFSTLTVSNMSPEDSSIYLCSVEENLGTPYGYTFGSGTRLTVV.

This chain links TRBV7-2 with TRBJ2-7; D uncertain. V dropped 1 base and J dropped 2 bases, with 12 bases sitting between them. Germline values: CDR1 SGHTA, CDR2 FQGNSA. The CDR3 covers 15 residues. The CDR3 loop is CASSLVSPAPYEQYF. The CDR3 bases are TGTGCCAGCAGCTTAGTATCGCCAGCCCCCTACGAGCAGTACTTC.

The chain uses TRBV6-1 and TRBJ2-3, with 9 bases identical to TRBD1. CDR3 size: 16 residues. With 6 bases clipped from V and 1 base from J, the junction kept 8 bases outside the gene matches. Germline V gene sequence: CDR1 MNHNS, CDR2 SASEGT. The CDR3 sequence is CASRQHTGGRTDTQYF. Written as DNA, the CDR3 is TGTGCCAGCAGGCAACATACAGGGGGCCGCACAGATACGCAGTATTTT.

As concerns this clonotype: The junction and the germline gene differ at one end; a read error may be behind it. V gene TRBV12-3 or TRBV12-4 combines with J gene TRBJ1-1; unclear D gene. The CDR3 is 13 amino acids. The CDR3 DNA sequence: TGTGCCAGCAGCCCGACGGAGAACACTGGAGCTTTCTTT. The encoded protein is CASSPTENTGAFF.

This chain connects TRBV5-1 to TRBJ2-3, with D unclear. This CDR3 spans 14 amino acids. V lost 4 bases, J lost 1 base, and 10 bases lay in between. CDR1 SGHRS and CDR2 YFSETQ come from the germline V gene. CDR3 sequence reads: CASSTFPGTDTQYF. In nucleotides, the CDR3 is TGCGCCAGCAGCACCTTTCCGGGCACAGATACGCAGTATTTT.

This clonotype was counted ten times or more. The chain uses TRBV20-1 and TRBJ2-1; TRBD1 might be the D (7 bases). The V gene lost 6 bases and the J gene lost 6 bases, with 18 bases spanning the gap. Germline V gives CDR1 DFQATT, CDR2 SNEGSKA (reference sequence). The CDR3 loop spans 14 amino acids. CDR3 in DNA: TGCAGTGCCCAACCCCCAGGGGGGACCAATGAGCAGTTCTTC. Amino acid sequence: CSAQPPGGTNEQFF.

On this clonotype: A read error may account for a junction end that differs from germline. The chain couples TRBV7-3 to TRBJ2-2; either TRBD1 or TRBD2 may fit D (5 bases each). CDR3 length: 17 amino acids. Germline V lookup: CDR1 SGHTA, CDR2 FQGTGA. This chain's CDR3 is CVSSLGPRSRDAGELFF. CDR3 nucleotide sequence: TGTGTCAGCAGCTTAGGTCCTCGGAGCCGGGACGCCGGGGAGCTGTTTTTT.

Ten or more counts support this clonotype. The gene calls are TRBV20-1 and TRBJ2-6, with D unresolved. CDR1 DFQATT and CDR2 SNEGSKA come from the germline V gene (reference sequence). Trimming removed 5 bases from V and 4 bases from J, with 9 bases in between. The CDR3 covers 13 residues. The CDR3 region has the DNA TGCAGTGCTTCAGAGTCCGGGGCCAACGTCCTGACTTTC. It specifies CSASESGANVLTF.

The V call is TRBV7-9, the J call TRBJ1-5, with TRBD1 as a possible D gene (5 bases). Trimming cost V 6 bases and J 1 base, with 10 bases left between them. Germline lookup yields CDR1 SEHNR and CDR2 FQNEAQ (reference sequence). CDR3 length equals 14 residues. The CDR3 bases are TGTGCCAGCAGATCCGGACAAAGCAATCAGCCCCAGCATTTT. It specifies CASRSGQSNQPQHF.

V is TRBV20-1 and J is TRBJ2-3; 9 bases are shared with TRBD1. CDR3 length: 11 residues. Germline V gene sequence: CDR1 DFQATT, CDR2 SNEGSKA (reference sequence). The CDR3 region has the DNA TGCGGGGGACAGGGCTCAGATACGCAGTATTTT. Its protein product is CGGQGSDTQYF.